This is a list of T cell receptor beta chains from one sample in a study of cytomegalovirus exposure and HLA in healthy donors. Repertoires were generated with immunoSEQ multiplex PCR, while TCRdb's copy carries only in-frame clones and drops some. Here the sample spans about 110,000 clones, roughly 70% being singletons. The sequenced sample consisted of PBMCs. These receptors were obtained from a male donor in good health and CMV-seropositive. Both conserved end residues are part of each CDR3. Each record gives: clone size, V gene, J gene, D gene, CDR3 protein, CDR3 DNA. The D gene is left open where the match is weak. Clone size is stated in some rows and not others, as once, few, many or a class when expanded.

.	TRBV28	TRBJ1-2	.	CASSLAGIYGYTF	TGTGCCAGCAGTTTAGCAGGGATCTATGGCTACACCTTC
.	TRBV30	TRBJ1-2	TRBD1	CAWKVYTGAYPF	TGTGCCTGGAAGGTTTATACAGGGGCCTACCCCTTC
.	TRBV29-1	TRBJ2-7	.	CSVRLRLHYEQYF	TGCAGCGTACGACTTAGGCTCCACTACGAGCAGTACTTC
few	TRBV5-1	TRBJ2-6	TRBD1	CASSPYRGGQRTGANVLTF	TGCGCCAGCAGCCCCTACAGGGGTGGACAACGTACTGGGGCCAACGTCCTGACTTTC
.	TRBV19	TRBJ1-3	.	CASSHLGLDLRPGTGNTIYF	TGTGCCAGTAGCCACTTGGGCCTCGACCTACGACCGGGGACTGGAAACACCATATATTTT
.	TRBV6-5	TRBJ2-2	TRBD1	CASSYRGQGHTGELFF	TGTGCCAGCAGTTACAGGGGACAGGGGCACACCGGGGAGCTGTTTTTT
.	TRBV5-1	TRBJ2-7	TRBD1	CASSLEGDSTYEQYF	TGCGCCAGCAGCTTGGAGGGGGACAGTACCTACGAGCAGTACTTC
.	TRBV7-2	TRBJ2-5	TRBD2	CASSLAPPSLSGGGETQYF	TGTGCCAGCAGCTTAGCCCCTCCTAGCCTTAGCGGGGGGGGAGAGACCCAGTACTTC
.	TRBV5-8	TRBJ2-2	TRBD2	CASSSGTGGTGELFF	TGTGCCAGCAGCTCAGGGACGGGGGGCACCGGGGAGCTGTTTTTT
few	TRBV4-3	TRBJ2-7	.	CASSQEVIARPYEQYF	TGCGCCAGCAGCCAAGAGGTTATTGCTAGACCTTACGAGCAGTACTTC
few	TRBV4-3	TRBJ1-2	TRBD1	CASRPKQGNFNYGYTF	TGCGCCAGCAGGCCGAAACAGGGGAATTTTAACTATGGCTACACCTTC
.	TRBV28	TRBJ1-6	TRBD1	CASRRTGSSYNSPLHF	TGTGCCAGCAGGAGGACAGGCAGCTCCTATAATTCACCCCTCCACTTT
few	TRBV5-1	TRBJ1-1	TRBD1	CASSQTGDRGTEAFF	TGCGCCAGCAGCCAGACAGGGGATCGTGGCACTGAAGCTTTCTTT
.	TRBV4-2	TRBJ1-4	TRBD1	CASSQGGQGNEKLFF	TGTGCCAGCAGCCAAGGGGGACAGGGTAATGAAAAACTGTTTTTT
.	TRBV6-6	TRBJ1-5	TRBD1	CASSSYSTGGKQPQHF	TGTGCCAGCAGTTCTTATAGTACAGGGGGAAAACAGCCCCAGCATTTT
.	TRBV7-6	TRBJ2-7	.	CASSLPGDVEQYF	TGTGCCAGCAGCCTCCCAGGGGACGTTGAGCAGTACTTC
few	TRBV7-9	TRBJ1-2	TRBD1	CASSLTADRVHGYTF	TGTGCCAGCAGCTTAACTGCCGACAGGGTGCATGGCTACACCTTC
.	TRBV7-9	TRBJ1-1	.	CASSLVSGGGEAFF	TGTGCCAGCAGCTTAGTGAGTGGCGGAGGTGAAGCTTTCTTT
.	TRBV5-4	TRBJ1-2	.	CASSLARQVYGYTF	TGTGCCAGCAGCTTGGCCCGACAGGTTTATGGCTACACCTTC
.	TRBV29-1	TRBJ1-5	.	CSVALPGSSNQPQHF	TGCAGCGTTGCCCTGCCAGGTTCTAGCAATCAGCCCCAGCATTTT
.	TRBV9	TRBJ2-3	TRBD2	CASSVVSGGAPDTQYF	TGTGCCAGCAGCGTAGTTTCGGGGGGGGCACCAGATACGCAGTATTTT
.	TRBV27	TRBJ2-1	.	CASSYQNNEQFF	TGTGCCAGCAGTTACCAGAACAATGAGCAGTTCTTC
.	TRBV7-9	TRBJ2-1	TRBD2	CASSFRTSVNEQFF	TGTGCCAGCAGCTTCCGGACTAGCGTAAATGAGCAGTTCTTC
few	TRBV7-6	TRBJ2-7	TRBD2	CASSTLPSGEEQYF	TGTGCCAGCAGCACACTCCCTAGCGGGGAGGAGCAGTACTTC
once	TRBV5-1	TRBJ2-1	TRBD1	CASSEVTGHFNEQFF	TGCGCCAGCAGCGAGGTGACAGGGCATTTCAATGAGCAGTTCTTC
.	TRBV30	TRBJ1-5	.	CAWSVGGGSNQPQHF	TGTGCCTGGAGTGTAGGGGGGGGGAGCAATCAGCCCCAGCATTTT
once	TRBV19	TRBJ2-5	TRBD2	CASSIRTSGGAKQETQYF	TGTGCCAGTAGTATAAGGACTAGCGGGGGGGCTAAACAAGAGACCCAGTACTTC
.	TRBV5-8	TRBJ1-5	.	CASSFQGSSNQPQHF	TGTGCCAGCAGCTTCCAGGGGTCGAGCAATCAGCCCCAGCATTTT
.	TRBV28	TRBJ1-2	.	CASSTRVIYTF	TGTGCCAGTTCTACTCGCGTTATCTACACCTTC
.	TRBV7-8	TRBJ1-2	.	CASSLVGGEGGYTF	TGTGCCAGCAGCTTAGTCGGGGGGGAAGGTGGCTACACCTTC
few	TRBV5-5	TRBJ2-7	.	CASSWQGSSIF	TGTGCCAGCAGCTGGCAGGGTAGTAGTATCTTC
.	TRBV6-6	TRBJ1-5	TRBD1	CASSYLGQANQPQHF	TGTGCCAGCAGTTACCTAGGACAGGCGAATCAGCCCCAGCATTTT
once	TRBV4-1	TRBJ2-7	TRBD1	CASSPGQGSSYEQYF	TGCGCCAGCAGCCCAGGACAGGGCTCCTCCTACGAGCAGTACTTC
.	TRBV18	TRBJ2-1	TRBD2	CASSLAGGPNEQFF	TGTGCCAGCTCACTGGCGGGAGGGCCAAATGAGCAGTTCTTC
.	TRBV14	TRBJ2-7	TRBD2	CASSQYGTRQGEQYF	TGTGCCAGCAGCCAATACGGGACTAGGCAGGGTGAGCAGTACTTC
.	TRBV4-1	TRBJ2-7	.	CASSQGRDYEQYF	TGCGCCAGCAGCCAAGGCAGGGACTACGAGCAGTACTTC
.	TRBV28	TRBJ1-2	.	CASSFTVYGYTF	TGTGCCAGCAGTTTTACAGTCTATGGCTACACCTTC
.	TRBV11-2	TRBJ2-2	.	CASTKGAGELFF	TGTGCCAGCACCAAAGGAGCCGGGGAGCTGTTTTTT
.	TRBV29-1	TRBJ1-1	.	CSVESGEAFF	TGCAGCGTTGAGTCCGGTGAAGCTTTCTTT
once	TRBV4-3	TRBJ1-5	TRBD1	CASSQEAGGYSNQPQHF	TGCGCCAGCAGCCAAGAAGCAGGGGGATATAGCAATCAGCCCCAGCATTTT
.	TRBV23-1	TRBJ2-7	.	CASSQWTEDSTYEQYF	TGCGCCAGCAGTCAATGGACGGAGGACTCTACCTACGAGCAGTACTTC
.	TRBV5-6	TRBJ1-1	TRBD1	CASSLFIGQGFEAFF	TGTGCCAGCAGCTTGTTTATAGGACAGGGATTTGAAGCTTTCTTT
few	TRBV18	TRBJ2-7	TRBD2	CASSPLAGDAEQYF	TGTGCCAGCTCACCGCTGGCGGGAGACGCCGAGCAGTACTTC
.	TRBV2	TRBJ2-7	TRBD2	CASSELLGGGYEQYF	TGTGCCAGCAGTGAACTGTTGGGGGGGGGCTACGAGCAGTACTTC
.	TRBV7-6	TRBJ2-5	TRBD1	CASSRPGGQETQYF	TGTGCCAGCAGCCGACCAGGGGGCCAAGAGACCCAGTACTTC
.	TRBV2	TRBJ1-2	.	CASSEHSNYGYTF	TGTGCCAGCAGTGAACACTCTAACTATGGCTACACCTTC
.	TRBV5-6	TRBJ2-2	.	CASSPQTGIGTGELFF	TGTGCCAGCAGCCCACAAACAGGGATTGGCACCGGGGAGCTGTTTTTT
few	TRBV6-6	TRBJ2-7	TRBD1	CATRTGVGEQYF	TGTGCCACCCGGACAGGGGTTGGGGAGCAGTACTTC
.	TRBV28	TRBJ2-5	TRBD1	CASRLPSRGSGGETQYF	TGTGCCAGCAGGTTGCCCTCCAGGGGGTCCGGCGGAGAGACCCAGTACTTC
once	TRBV7-9	TRBJ2-1	.	CASSLLKLAGNEQFF	TGTGCCAGCAGCTTATTAAAACTAGCTGGCAATGAGCAGTTCTTC
once	TRBV18	TRBJ1-1	.	CASSPPGGARAHTEAFF	TGTGCCAGCTCACCACCGGGGGGGGCGAGGGCCCACACTGAAGCTTTCTTT
.	TRBV19	TRBJ2-6	TRBD1	CASSTTGSGANVLTF	TGTGCCAGTAGTACGACAGGGTCCGGGGCCAACGTCCTGACTTTC
.	TRBV5-4	TRBJ1-4	.	CAVRWEGSNEKLFF	TGTGCCGTCAGATGGGAGGGAAGTAATGAAAAACTGTTTTTT
.	TRBV5-1	TRBJ1-2	.	CASSFGATYGYPF	TGCGCCAGCAGCTTTGGGGCCACCTATGGCTACCCCTTC
.	TRBV7-9	TRBJ2-5	TRBD1	CASSFQTGGRIETQYF	TGTGCCAGCAGCTTTCAGACAGGGGGTAGGATTGAGACCCAGTACTTC
.	TRBV2	TRBJ1-2	.	CASSEPTGYYGYTF	TGTGCCAGCAGTGAACCGACAGGTTACTATGGCTACACCTTC
.	TRBV16	TRBJ2-1	.	CASRGGRSYNEQFF	TGTGCCAGCAGAGGTGGGAGGTCCTACAATGAGCAGTTCTTC
.	TRBV7-2	TRBJ1-6	TRBD1	CASSLGLRQGGSPLHF	TGTGCCAGCAGCTTAGGCTTGCGACAGGGCGGTTCACCCCTCCACTTT
.	TRBV28	TRBJ1-1	TRBD1	CASSLLGGAGEAFF	TGTGCCAGCAGTTTATTAGGGGGCGCGGGTGAAGCTTTCTTT
.	TRBV6-5	TRBJ1-1	TRBD1	CASRVSRDRGEAFF	TGTGCCAGCAGGGTGTCCCGGGACAGGGGAGAAGCTTTCTTT